A single sample is the source of the 27 T cell receptor beta chains below, sequenced in a study of blood T cell repertoires in COVID-19. Repertoires were generated with immunoSEQ multiplex PCR, while TCRdb's copy carries only in-frame clones and drops some. The sample has some 150,000 clones; 75% to 90% are singletons. What was sequenced was peripheral blood. The receptors derive from a man between 50 and 59 years old with active COVID-19.

This chain connects TRBV3-1 (or the pseudogene TRBV3-2) to TRBJ1-4; D is uncertain. Trimming took 2 bases from V and 0 from J, leaving 10 bases between them. Germline V gene data show CDR1 as LGHDT and CDR2 as YNNKEL (reference sequence). This CDR3 has 16 residues. The CDR3 nucleotides read TGTGCCAGCAGCCAAAGAGGCGCTGCAACTAATGAAAAACTGTTTTTT. This sequence encodes CASSQRGAATNEKLFF.

The chain joins TRBV12-5 to TRBJ1-3; D is undetermined. CDR1 is LGHNT, CDR2 FRNRAP, per germline. The CDR3 extends over 17 amino acids. Trimming removed 0 bases at V and 0 bases at J, with 12 bases between. CDR3 DNA sequence: TGTGCTAGTGGTTTGGTAGTGCCCCCGGGCTCTGGAAACACCATATATTTT. This codes for CASGLVVPPGSGNTIYF.

This clone has just a few counts. CDR3 loop: CASSRDSNEQYF. CDR3 nucleotides: TGTGCCAGCAGTCGGGACAGCAACGAGCAGTACTTC. J is TRBJ2-7 and V is TRBV5-6; 7 bases map to TRBD1. The CDR3 consists of 12 residues. The germline CDR1 and CDR2 sequences are SGHDT and YYEEEE. V shed 5 bases, J shed 5 bases, and the junction held 4 bases outside the gene matches.

The CDR3 region is CASSYSGGGYEQYF. In DNA, the CDR3 is TGTGCCAGCAGCTATAGCGGGGGGGGCTACGAGCAGTACTTC. The chain links TRBV7-2 to TRBJ2-7, with 11 bases identical to TRBD2. Per the germline V gene, CDR1 is SGHTA and CDR2 is FQGNSA. This CDR3 is built from 14 residues. V gave up 4 bases and J gave up 3 bases; unmatched junction bases: 2.

J is TRBJ2-7 and V is TRBV6-1; TRBD1 matches 9 bases. Per the germline V gene, CDR1 is MNHNS and CDR2 is SASEGT. The length of the CDR3 is 16 residues. Germline trimming cut 3 bases from V and 5 bases from J; bases unmatched to any gene: 11. The CDR3 DNA reads TGTGCCAGCAGTGACCTGCCCCGGGACAGGGCCAACGAGCAGTACTTC. It is translated as CASSDLPRDRANEQYF.

V and J are TRBV25-1 and TRBJ2-1, with TRBD2 as a possible D gene (7 bases). The CDR3 consists of 15 residues. The germline V gene has CDR1 MGHDK and CDR2 SYGVNS. Trimming took 4 bases from V and 1 from J, leaving 11 bases between them. CDR3 in DNA: TGTGCCAGCAGTGGGGGGCGGGGGTCCTACAATGAGCAGTTCTTC. Its protein is CASSGGRGSYNEQFF.

Comments on this clone: Other DNA sequences of this sample code for an identical CDR3. The chain combines TRBV19 with TRBJ1-6, with 9 bases aligning to TRBD1. With 5 bases clipped from V and 9 bases from J, the junction kept 2 bases outside the gene matches. The CDR3 has 13 residues. Germline CDR1 LNHDA, CDR2 SQIVND (reference sequence). DNA for the CDR3: TGTGCCAGTAGTGACAGGGGGTCTTCACCCCTCCACTTT. It yields the protein CASSDRGSSPLHF.

This chain links TRBV11-3 with TRBJ2-5, with TRBD1 identical over 8 bases. CDR1 and CDR2 (germline): SGHNT, YENEEA. This CDR3 has 12 amino acids. With 8 bases clipped from V and 4 bases from J, the junction kept 3 bases outside the gene matches. Here the CDR3 reads CASSQGGETQYF. In DNA, the CDR3 is TGTGCCAGCTCACAGGGGGGAGAGACCCAGTACTTC.

V and J are TRBV6-6 and TRBJ1-6; 8 nucleotides line up with TRBD1. J was trimmed by 1 base and V by 5 bases; bases with no gene match: 7. The CDR3 sequence is 17 residues long. Looked up from germline, CDR1 is MNHNY and CDR2 is SVGAGI (reference sequence). CDR3 amino acids: CASSQDRVGSYNSPLHF. The CDR3, as DNA: TGTGCCAGCAGTCAGGACAGGGTTGGGTCCTATAATTCACCCCTCCACTTT.

This clone was counted a few times. This chain uses TRBV11-3 with TRBJ2-4; 7 nucleotides match TRBD2. Germline V gene lookup returns CDR1 SGHNT and CDR2 YENEEA. The CDR3 contains 13 residues. J was trimmed by 7 bases and V by 8 bases; bases with no gene match: 8. The CDR3 bases are TGTGCCAGCGCCGGGGGAGGGTCGAACATTCAGTACTTC. Encoded protein: CASAGGGSNIQYF. The complete variable domain, with remaining parts taken from reference TRBV11-3 and TRBJ2-4, reads EAGVVQSPRYKIIEKKQPVAFWCNPISGHNTLYWYLQNLGQGPELLIRYENEEAVDDSQLPKDRFSAERLKGVDSTLKIQPAELGDSAVYLCASAGGGSNIQYFGAGTRLSVL.

V gene TRBV9 combines with J gene TRBJ1-6; 7 bases map to TRBD1. The CDR3 contains 14 residues. The junction had 7 bases not matched to a gene; V was cut back by 4 bases and J by 9 bases. Germline V gives CDR1 SGDLS, CDR2 YYNGEE. CDR3 amino acids: CASSPRQGLSPLHF. The CDR3 DNA sequence: TGTGCCAGCAGCCCCCGACAGGGACTTTCACCCCTCCACTTT. Based on the CDR3 plus reference TRBV9 and TRBJ1-6, the full variable domain is DSGVTQTPKHLITATGQRVTLRCSPRSGDLSVYWYQQSLDQGLQFLIQYYNGEERAKGNILERFSAQQFPDLHSELNLSSLELGDSALYFCASSPRQGLSPLHFGNGTRLTVT.

The genes are TRBV5-5 and TRBJ2-7; 11 bases agree with TRBD2. Germline-derived CDR1 and CDR2 are SGHKS and YYEKEE (reference sequence). V dropped 4 bases and J dropped 6; count of bases not matched to a gene: 6. The CDR3 runs to 14 residues. In DNA, the CDR3 is TGTGCCAGCAGCCGACTAGCGGGGTCCGTCGAGCAGTACTTC. Translated: CASSRLAGSVEQYF.

The rearrangement uses TRBV28 and TRBJ2-6; 9 bases fit TRBD2. The germline gives CDR1 MDHEN, CDR2 SYDVKM. This CDR3 contains 17 residues. J was trimmed by 4 bases and V by 2 bases; bases with no gene match: 6. The DNA of the CDR3 is TGTGCCAGCAGTTTAATTAGCGGGGGCTGGGGGGCCAACGTCCTGACTTTC. Protein product: CASSLISGGWGANVLTF.

The rearrangement links TRBV5-1 to TRBJ2-1, with D unresolved. Trimming left V 4 bases short and J 6 bases short, with 17 bases between. Germline-derived CDR1 and CDR2 are SGHRS and YFSETQ. The CDR3 is 15 amino acids. In DNA form, the CDR3 reads TGCGCCAGCAGCCGTAGGTCACAGTCGAGCAATGAGCAGTTCTTC. Translating it yields CASSRRSQSSNEQFF.

This chain uses TRBV5-4 with TRBJ1-3, with 9 bases identical to TRBD1. The CDR3 runs to 17 residues. The germline V gene encodes CDR1 SGHNT and CDR2 YYREEE (reference sequence). Unmatched junction bases numbered 8, after V lost 4 bases and J lost 0 bases. The CDR3 region has the DNA TGTGCCAGCAGCACAGGGGGCCCAAACCTCTCTGGAAACACCATATATTTT. Amino acids: CASSTGGPNLSGNTIYF.

The chain employs TRBV6-5 and TRBJ2-7; 8 positions match TRBD2. The J segment lost 0 bases and the V segment lost 4 bases, leaving 5 bases of the junction unmatched. Looked up from germline, CDR1 is MNHEY and CDR2 is SVGAGI. This CDR3 spans 15 amino acids. The CDR3 nucleotides read TGTGCCAGCAGTTCCTATAGCGGGGTCTCCTACGAGCAGTACTTC. Amino acid sequence: CASSSYSGVSYEQYF.

About this clone itself: The junction and the germline gene differ at one end; a read error may be behind it. The CDR3 coding sequence is TGTGCCAGCAGTTTAGATCGCGGGGGGGCCCTTTTT. Residues: CASSLDRGGALF. The V gene is TRBV12-3 or TRBV12-4, the J gene TRBJ2-3; TRBD2 aligns across 9 bases. The CDR3 sequence is 12 residues long.

The V gene is TRBV2, the J gene TRBJ1-2, with TRBD1 matching 10 bases. V trimming: 4 bases; J trimming: 4 bases; junction bases outside the gene matches: 3. CDR3 size: 14 residues. Per the germline V gene, CDR1 is SNHLY and CDR2 is FYNNEI. Here the CDR3 reads CASSGTGGIYGYTF. The DNA for the CDR3 is TGTGCCAGCAGTGGGACAGGGGGTATCTATGGCTACACCTTC. The full variable domain, in which reference TRBV2 and TRBJ1-2 provide the parts outside the CDR3, is EPEVTQTPSHQVTQMGQEVILRCVPISNHLYFYWYRQILGQKVEFLVSFYNNEISEKSEIFDDQFSVERPDGSNFTLKIRSTKLEDSAMYFCASSGTGGIYGYTFGSGTRLTVV.

Concerning this clone itself: The sample carries other DNA sequences with the same CDR3. The chain has TRBV2 and TRBJ2-7; TRBD1 agrees at 8 bases. CDR3 length: 14 residues. Looked up from germline, CDR1 is SNHLY and CDR2 is FYNNEI. With 3 bases clipped from V and 0 bases from J, the junction kept 1 base outside the gene matches. CDR3 residues: CASSDGTGSYEQYF. CDR3 nucleotide sequence: TGTGCCAGCAGTGACGGGACAGGCTCCTACGAGCAGTACTTC.

This chain uses TRBV5-1 with TRBJ2-5; D unclear. V shed 2 bases and J shed 1 base, with 3 bases lying between them. Germline CDR1 reads SGHRS; CDR2 reads YFSETQ. This CDR3 has 12 residues. CDR3 sequence (DNA): TGCGCCAGCAGCTTCTCCCAAGAGACCCAGTACTTC. It translates to CASSFSQETQYF.

This rearrangement joins TRBV11-2 to TRBJ1-2; 9 bases map to TRBD1. This CDR3 region has 16 residues. The junction had 3 bases not matched to a gene; V was cut back by 1 base and J by 0 bases. Germline loops: CDR1 SGHAT, CDR2 FQNNGV. CDR3 nucleotide sequence: TGTGCCAGCAGCTTAGGGGACAGGGCTTCTAACTATGGCTACACCTTC. Protein sequence: CASSLGDRASNYGYTF.

This sequence joins TRBV6-2 or TRBV6-3 and TRBJ1-5, with D possibly matching TRBD1 (6 bases). From germline, CDR1 is MNHEY and CDR2 SVGEGT. This CDR3 has 13 residues. The V and J ends lost 5 bases and 6 bases respectively, with 11 bases between them. The CDR3, as DNA: TGTGCCAGCAGTAAGGGGGTGGCTCAGCCCCAGCATTTT. Its translation: CASSKGVAQPQHF.

V is TRBV19 and J is TRBJ1-5, with D possibly being TRBD1 (5 bases). CDR1 and CDR2 (germline): LNHDA, SQIVND (reference sequence). The CDR3 extends over 13 amino acids. With 5 bases removed from V and 8 bases from J, the gap between germline ends came to 13 bases. CDR3 sequence reads: CASSYSGGEPQHF. Here the CDR3 DNA reads TGTGCCAGTAGTTACTCCGGGGGGGAGCCCCAGCATTTT.

The chain recombines TRBV7-2 with TRBJ2-1; TRBD1 matches at 8 bases. The CDR3 length is 15 residues. The germline V gene has CDR1 SGHTA and CDR2 FQGNSA. With 4 bases clipped from V and 8 bases from J, the junction kept 10 bases outside the gene matches. CDR3 bases: TGTGCCAGCAGCTCAGGACAGGGTTCGATCGATGAGCAGTTCTTC. Residues: CASSSGQGSIDEQFF.

The gene calls are TRBV3-1 (or the pseudogene TRBV3-2) and TRBJ2-7; weak D call: TRBD1 (5 bases). Germline CDR1 and CDR2: LGHDT and YNNKEL (reference sequence). Trimming left V 0 bases short and J 2 bases short, with 11 bases between. The CDR3 spans 15 residues. CDR3 loop: CASSQEVQGPYEQYF. The CDR3 DNA follows: TGTGCCAGCAGCCAAGAGGTCCAGGGCCCCTACGAGCAGTACTTC.

This clone has only a few counts. The chain recombines TRBV4-2 with TRBJ2-7; 10 bases are shared with TRBD2. V shed 3 bases, J shed 7 bases, and the junction held 9 bases outside the gene matches. The CDR3 spans 15 residues. Looked up from germline, CDR1 is LGHNA and CDR2 is YNFKEQ. The CDR3 sequence is CASSHTSGTRGEQYF. CDR3 bases: TGTGCCAGCAGCCACACTAGCGGGACCCGGGGAGAGCAGTACTTC.

The chain employs TRBV5-1 and TRBJ2-1; 8 nucleotides align to TRBD2. Germline V CDR1 and CDR2: SGHRS, YFSETQ. V lost 0 bases to trimming and J lost 5 bases; unmatched junction nucleotides: 4. The CDR3 runs to 15 residues. The CDR3 coding sequence is TGCGCCAGCAGCTTGGGAGCGGGGGACAACAATGAGCAGTTCTTC. It is translated as CASSLGAGDNNEQFF.